The clone carrying this TCR beta chain appeared a few times. The sample is drawn from a study of blood T cell repertoires in COVID-19. Sequencing was performed with immunoSEQ multiplex PCR; in TCRdb, only in-frame clones are kept and a portion is missing. This table has about 220,000 clones, 70% to 90% appearing once. Trimming removed 1 base at V and 1 base at J, with 14 bases between. The CDR3 contains 17 residues. Germline CDR1 is LNHDA and CDR2 is SQIVND (reference sequence). Material: peripheral blood. The chain has TRBV19 and TRBJ1-5; no clear D gene. This TCR was sampled from a woman aged 25 to 39 who had recovered from COVID-19. The CDR3 here is CASSIGVAQTSNQPQHF. The CDR3 DNA sequence: TGTGCCAGTAGTATAGGAGTGGCGCAGACAAGCAATCAGCCCCAGCATTTT. Complete variable domain (other parts from reference TRBV19 and TRBJ1-5): DGGITQSPKYLFRKEGQNVTLSCEQNLNHDAMYWYRQDPGQGLRLIYYSQIVNDFQKGDIAEGYSVSREKKESFPLTVTSAQKNPTAFYLCASSIGVAQTSNQPQHFGDGTRLSIL.